The 32 T cell receptor beta chains presented below share a single source sample, sequenced in a study of blood T cells in healthy people across ages. The second PCR ran roughly 7 to 11 cycles with a sample-barcoded 5' primer and J-beta primers. TCRdb used MiXCR to reprocess the 5' RACE reads, holding one entry per CDR3 protein. The sample lists 650,000 to 1,000,000 distinct CDR3 sequences; around 34% were seen once. Sample: blood. The receptors come from a man younger than 30 in good health.

This clonotype was detected only a few times. The V call is TRBV12-3 or TRBV12-4, the J call TRBJ1-2; 7 bases match TRBD1. V shed 1 base, J shed 1 base, and the junction held 9 bases outside the gene matches. The length of the CDR3 is 17 residues. CDR3 sequence (DNA): TGTGCCAGCAGTTTAGGCCAGGGGGATCTGGGTAACTATGGCTACACCTTC. It is translated as CASSLGQGDLGNYGYTF.

Points on this clonotype: This may be a read error: a much more frequent sequence differs by one nucleotide. V gene TRBV7-8 combines with J gene TRBJ2-7; D is unclear. The CDR3 spans 12 residues. In germline, CDR1 is SGHVS, CDR2 FQNEAQ. CDR3 protein: CVSSTILYEQYF. CDR3 sequence (DNA): TGTGTCAGCAGTACTATCCTCTACGAGCAGTACTTC.

The chain uses TRBV6-5 and TRBJ2-6, with D perhaps matching TRBD2 (5 bases). This CDR3 region has 18 residues. Germline values: CDR1 MNHEY, CDR2 SVGAGI. V was clipped by 4 bases and J by 0 bases, with 16 bases between them. CDR3 bases: TGTGCCAGCAGTTCCGGGGTATGGGATTTCTCTGGGGCCAACGTCCTGACTTTC. It codes for CASSSGVWDFSGANVLTF.

This clonotype was seen more than once but under ten times. V usage is TRBV6-5 and J usage is TRBJ2-7, with TRBD1 as a possible D gene (7 bases). The CDR3 length is 16 residues. Between the trimmed V and J ends, which lost 0 bases and 4 bases, there was a span of 16 bases. Germline assignment: CDR1 MNHEY and CDR2 SVGAGI. The CDR3 DNA reads as TGTGCCAGCAGTTACTCGAGGCAGGGGGGTAGTTACGAGCAGTACTTC. This translates into CASSYSRQGGSYEQYF.

The sample holds a few counts of this clonotype. The CDR3: CSAGPPGQYGYTF. The CDR3 coding sequence is TGCAGTGCTGGGCCCCCGGGACAATATGGCTACACCTTC. The chain carries TRBV20-1 and TRBJ1-2; the D gene is possibly TRBD1 (6 bases). V was trimmed by 5 bases and J by 5 bases, leaving 15 bases between them. The germline CDR1 and CDR2 sequences are DFQATT and SNEGSKA (reference sequence). CDR3 length: 13 residues.

This chain joins TRBV12-3 or TRBV12-4 and TRBJ2-3; D perhaps matches TRBD1 (6 bases). Trimming removed 4 bases at V and 2 bases at J, with 13 bases between. The CDR3 totals 15 residues. The CDR3: CASSSQTGFTDTQYF. CDR3 in DNA: TGTGCCAGCAGTTCCCAGACAGGATTCACAGATACGCAGTATTTT.

This clonotype has a count of ten or more. This chain uses TRBV7-2 with TRBJ1-4, with TRBD1 as a possible D gene (5 bases). CDR1 and CDR2 (germline): SGHTA, FQGNSA. The CDR3 is 17 residues long. Trimming took 3 bases from V and 0 from J, leaving 14 bases between them. CDR3 in amino acids: CASSFSPDTATNEKLFF. Here the CDR3 DNA reads TGTGCCAGCAGCTTCTCACCGGACACCGCAACTAATGAAAAACTGTTTTTT. Looking up the rest from reference TRBV7-2 and TRBJ1-4 gives the full variable domain: GAGVSQSPSNKVTEKGKDVELRCDPISGHTALYWYRQSLGQGLEFLIYFQGNSAPDKSGLPSDRFSAERTGGSVSTLTIQRTQQEDSAVYLCASSFSPDTATNEKLFFGSGTQLSVL.

In this sample, this clonotype turned up a few times. The chain recombines TRBV10-3 with TRBJ1-5; maybe TRBD1 (5 bases). V was trimmed by 1 base and J by 0 bases, leaving 10 bases between them. CDR1 is ENHRY and CDR2 is SYGVKD in the germline V gene. CDR3 length: 16 residues. CDR3 protein: CAISEYDSTSNQPQHF. CDR3 DNA: TGTGCCATCAGTGAGTACGACAGTACTAGCAATCAGCCCCAGCATTTT.

The sample holds a few counts of this clonotype. This chain links TRBV2 with TRBJ1-4; 9 bases match TRBD1. Germline loops: CDR1 SNHLY, CDR2 FYNNEI. V trimming: 6 bases; J trimming: 8 bases; junction bases outside the gene matches: 19. This CDR3 contains 18 residues. CDR3 nucleotide sequence: TGTGCCAGCAGAGTCCCCGGGACAGGGATTGTAGGGAACGAAAAACTGTTTTTT. Its translation is CASRVPGTGIVGNEKLFF.

Comments on this clonotype: At one end, the junction sequence differs from germline, possibly due to a read error. This chain connects TRBV15 to TRBJ2-5; D could derive from TRBD1 or TRBD2 (5 bases each). This CDR3 is built from 15 residues. CDR1 is LNHNV and CDR2 is YYDKDF in the germline V gene (reference sequence). CDR3 residues: CAASKDLVGGETQYF. DNA for the CDR3: TGTGCCGCCAGCAAAGATCTGGTTGGGGGAGAGACCCAGTACTTC.

This clonotype showed up just a few times. CDR3 residues: CAWTWGNIQYF. Here the CDR3 DNA reads TGTGCCTGGACCTGGGGAAACATTCAGTACTTC. The V call is TRBV30, the J call TRBJ2-4; D gene ambiguous. The CDR3 is made up of 11 amino acids. The V and J ends lost 4 bases and 6 bases respectively, with 7 bases between them. The germline V gene has CDR1 GTSNPN and CDR2 SVGIG (reference sequence).

The chain uses TRBV15 and TRBJ2-1; 8 bases align to TRBD2. The DNA matches TRBJ2-7 better at its end, which makes the J call doubtful. CDR3 length: 17 residues. Germline V gives CDR1 LNHNV, CDR2 YYDKDF (reference sequence). CDR3 sequence reads: CATSRTPVLPGGREQYF. Here the CDR3 DNA reads TGTGCCACCAGCAGAACCCCTGTTTTACCGGGGGGGCGCGAGCAGTACTTC.

In its sample, this clonotype was seen many times. This chain links TRBV20-1 with TRBJ1-4, with 8 bases identical to TRBD1. V trimming: 4 bases; J trimming: 7 bases; junction bases outside the gene matches: 5. From germline, CDR1 is DFQATT and CDR2 SNEGSKA (reference sequence). The CDR3 sequence is 13 residues long. The CDR3 region is CSAIGQGLEKLFF. The CDR3 region has the DNA TGCAGTGCTATCGGACAGGGCCTTGAAAAACTGTTTTTT.

To note about this clonotype: A read error may account for a junction end that differs from germline. J is TRBJ2-7 and V is TRBV4-3, with TRBD2 identical over 7 bases. The DNA end lines up better with TRBJ2-5; the J call may be wrong. Germline CDR1 LGHNA, CDR2 YSLEER. The CDR3 is 15 residues long. The DNA of the CDR3 is TGCGCCGGCAGCCGGACTAGGGGCCTAAAAGAGACCCAGTACTTC. It encodes CAGSRTRGLKETQYF.

V and J are TRBV6-2 or TRBV6-3 and TRBJ2-1; TRBD2 is a possible D gene (5 bases). Trimming cost V 4 bases and J 8 bases, with 12 bases left between them. CDR1 and CDR2 (germline): MNHEY, SVGEGT. The CDR3 spans 13 residues. The chain's CDR3 is CASSWGRGHEQFF. CDR3 bases: TGTGCCAGCAGTTGGGGTCGAGGGCATGAGCAGTTCTTC.

The chain joins TRBV11-1 to TRBJ2-1, with TRBD1 as a possible D gene (5 bases). CDR3 length: 16 residues. V lost 5 bases, J lost 0 bases, and 14 bases lay in between. The germline V gene has CDR1 SGHAT and CDR2 FQDESV (reference sequence). The CDR3 is CASSQGGVSSYNEQFF. The CDR3 coding sequence is TGTGCCAGCAGCCAGGGTGGTGTTAGCTCCTACAATGAGCAGTTCTTC.

Many counts were recorded for this clonotype. This chain connects TRBV29-1 to TRBJ2-5; D remains ambiguous. From germline, CDR1 is SQVTM and CDR2 ANQGSEA. The CDR3 length is 14 residues. V lost 5 bases, J lost 2 bases, and 15 bases lay in between. The DNA for the CDR3 is TGCAGCGTTCGGCTCGCGGCACAACAAGAGACCCAGTACTTC. Its translation: CSVRLAAQQETQYF.

This rearrangement joins TRBV9 to TRBJ1-4; D possibly corresponds to TRBD1 (5 bases). This CDR3 is built from 16 residues. Trimming cost V 3 bases and J 5 bases, with 17 bases left between them. CDR1 is SGDLS and CDR2 is YYNGEE in the germline V gene. The CDR3 region is CASSDPRDSANEKLFF. As DNA, the CDR3 is TGTGCCAGCAGCGATCCCCGTGACAGCGCCAATGAAAAACTGTTTTTT.

In this sample, this clonotype turned up once. The chain employs TRBV24-1 and TRBJ2-1; D possibly corresponds to TRBD2 (6 bases). CDR3 length: 18 residues. The germline V gene encodes CDR1 KGHDR and CDR2 SFDVKD. Trimming removed 4 bases from V and 5 bases from J, with 23 bases in between. The CDR3 is CATSDHTLVGGVHNEQFF. The CDR3 bases are TGTGCCACCAGTGACCATACTCTCGTCGGGGGTGTCCACAATGAGCAGTTCTTC.

V usage is TRBV7-9 and J usage is TRBJ1-1; the D gene is possibly TRBD1 (5 bases). V was clipped by 5 bases and J by 5 bases, with 15 bases between them. This CDR3 contains 14 residues. Germline-derived CDR1 and CDR2 are SEHNR and FQNEAQ (reference sequence). In nucleotides, the CDR3 is TGTGCCAGCAGCGCCCCGACAGTGGGAACTGAAGCTTTCTTT. Translated: CASSAPTVGTEAFF. The complete variable domain, with remaining parts taken from reference TRBV7-9 and TRBJ1-1, reads DTGVSQNPRHKITKRGQNVTFRCDPISEHNRLYWYRQTLGQGPEFLTYFQNEAQLEKSRLLSDRFSAERPKGSFSTLEIQRTEQGDSAMYLCASSAPTVGTEAFFGQGTRLTVV.

This clonotype was seen a few times. This rearrangement joins TRBV5-1 to TRBJ2-7, with D uncertain. CDR1 SGHRS and CDR2 YFSETQ come from the germline V gene. The CDR3 runs 16 residues. The germline V and J ends were trimmed by 1 base and 2 bases, with 16 bases remaining between them. This CDR3 reads CASSLSLATTTYEQYF. CDR3 bases: TGCGCCAGCAGCTTGAGTCTTGCGACAACCACCTACGAGCAGTACTTC.

The genes are TRBV29-1 and TRBJ2-4; perhaps TRBD1 as D (6 bases). The J call may be faulty, since TRBJ2-7 better matches the DNA end. From germline, CDR1 is SQVTM and CDR2 ANQGSEA. This CDR3 contains 12 residues. The CDR3: CSVLSQGNEQYF. CDR3 nucleotides: TGCAGCGTCCTCTCACAGGGAAACGAGCAGTACTTC.

This clonotype was detected only a few times. The chain uses TRBV5-6 and TRBJ2-7; perhaps D is TRBD1 or TRBD2 (5 bases each). V was clipped by 4 bases and J by 7 bases, with 12 bases between them. The CDR3 loop spans 12 amino acids. Germline assignment: CDR1 SGHDT and CDR2 YYEEEE. CDR3 DNA: TGTGCCAGCAGCATGGGACGGTCAGAGCAGTACTTC. It codes for CASSMGRSEQYF.

The chain joins TRBV29-1 to TRBJ2-1; 10 bases are a match to TRBD2. J lost 2 bases, V lost 7 bases, and 5 bases had no gene match. This CDR3 has 14 amino acids. Germline CDR1 SQVTM, CDR2 ANQGSEA. The CDR3 nucleotides read TGCAGCGCTAGCGGGGGATATACCTACAATGAGCAGTTCTTC. It translates to CSASGGYTYNEQFF.

The chain employs TRBV14 and TRBJ2-2, with 13 bases identical to TRBD2. The CDR3 length is 17 residues. Germline CDR1 is SGHDN and CDR2 is FVKESK. J gave up 2 bases and V 4 bases, and 4 bases lay outside the gene matches. CDR3 amino acids: CASSLRTSGGNTGELFF. For the CDR3, the DNA is TGTGCCAGCAGCCTGCGGACTAGCGGGGGTAACACCGGGGAGCTGTTTTTT.

This chain connects TRBV27 to TRBJ2-1; D is perhaps TRBD2 (5 bases). V was trimmed by 3 bases and J by 9 bases, leaving 12 bases between them. Per the germline V gene, CDR1 is MNHEY and CDR2 is SMNVEV (reference sequence). The CDR3 spans 13 residues. This CDR3 is CASSFPGVVEQFF. Written as DNA, the CDR3 is TGTGCCAGCAGTTTCCCCGGGGTGGTTGAGCAGTTCTTC.

This clonotype was seen many times. This rearrangement joins TRBV12-3 or TRBV12-4 to TRBJ2-5; tentative D call: TRBD2 (5 bases). Trimming left V 3 bases short and J 5 bases short, with 13 bases between. This CDR3 is 14 amino acids long. CDR3 residues: CASSFGGSEETQYF. DNA of the CDR3: TGTGCCAGCAGTTTTGGCGGGTCGGAGGAGACCCAGTACTTC.

At least ten counts were recorded for this clonotype. The chain combines TRBV12-3 or TRBV12-4 with TRBJ2-1; D possibly corresponds to TRBD2 (5 bases). The CDR3 is 12 residues long. V dropped 5 bases and J dropped 6 bases, with 8 bases sitting between them. The CDR3 here is CASSPLVNEQFF. The CDR3 coding sequence is TGTGCCAGCAGTCCACTAGTCAATGAGCAGTTCTTC.

This sequence joins TRBV3-1 and TRBJ2-5, with a tentative D call TRBD1 (6 bases). This CDR3 has 15 residues. V was trimmed by 2 bases and J by 1 base, leaving 11 bases between them. Germline CDR1 and CDR2: LGHDT and YNNKEL (reference sequence). CDR3 DNA sequence: TGTGCCAGCAGCCAACAAACAGGGACCCAAGAGACCCAGTACTTC. The encoded protein is CASSQQTGTQETQYF.

This chain connects TRBV10-3 to TRBJ2-1, with TRBD2 identical over 10 bases. The CDR3 contains 13 residues. V shed 7 bases, J shed 5 bases, and the junction held 2 bases outside the gene matches. In germline, CDR1 is ENHRY, CDR2 SYGVKD. DNA for the CDR3: TGTGCCATCACTAGCGGGGGTAACAATGAGCAGTTCTTC. Translated, it gives CAITSGGNNEQFF.

V usage is TRBV18 and J usage is TRBJ1-5; D is undetermined. V was clipped by 3 bases and J by 1 base, with 7 bases between them. Per germline, CDR1 KGHSH and CDR2 LQKENI. The CDR3 runs 14 residues. The CDR3 DNA sequence: TGTGCCAGCTCACCTACACAGAGCAATCAGCCCCAGCATTTT. Translated, it gives CASSPTQSNQPQHF.

This chain uses TRBV30 with TRBJ2-3; D is unclear. Germline V lookup: CDR1 GTSNPN, CDR2 SVGIG (reference sequence). Trimming pared 2 bases from V and 2 bases from J, leaving 11 bases between. This CDR3 region has 14 residues. The CDR3 is CAWSYVGYTDTQYF. DNA of the CDR3: TGTGCCTGGAGTTATGTAGGATACACAGATACGCAGTATTTT. The full variable domain, in which reference TRBV30 and TRBJ2-3 provide the parts outside the CDR3, is SQTIHQWPATLVQPVGSPLSLECTVEGTSNPNLYWYRQAAGRGLQLLFYSVGIGQISSEVPQNLSASRPQDRQFILSSKKLLLSDSGFYLCAWSYVGYTDTQYFGPGTRLTVL.